This TCR beta chain comes out of a study of regulatory T cells in long-lasting Graves disease. Study-level information: It was over 5 years of antithyroid drugs, with positive TSH receptor antibodies, that meant persistent Graves' disease.

Construction of the TCR beta libraries employed iRepertoire HTBI primers in conjunction with Arm-PCR of CDR3 regions. TCRdb called the multiplex PCR reads again in MiXCR, with one record for every CDR3 protein. The table lists 450,000 or so distinct CDR3 sequences, approximately 23% of them singletons. This clonotype was counted many times. The time point denotes: persistent/refractory GD, antithyroid drugs over 5 years with positive TRAb. PBMCs provided the RNA from which the TCR library was made. The specimen comprised peripheral blood mononuclear cells (PBMCs), sampled when the disease was refractory, from a patient treated with antithyroid drugs. The TCR was taken from a female donor with Graves disease.

CDR3 loop: CAISVSSGATNTGELFF. The CDR3 coding sequence is TGTGCCATCAGTGTATCTAGCGGGGCTACGAACACCGGGGAGCTGTTTTTT. J is TRBJ2-2 and V is TRBV10-3, with 9 nucleotides matching TRBD2. V lost 4 bases, J lost 0 bases, and 6 bases stayed unmatched. This CDR3 spans 17 amino acids. Per the germline V gene, CDR1 is ENHRY and CDR2 is SYGVKD.